This TCR beta chain was recovered during a study of cytomegalovirus exposure and HLA in healthy donors (dated 2017 in TCRdb). Notes on the research overall: In an earlier analysis of under 600 of the donors, about 270 Gb of sequence data and approximately 120 million unique TCR beta sequences from 150 million to 200 million T cells were reported. Of the approximately 400 genotyped donors, approximately 81% were placed in the genetic ancestry cluster associated with self-reported Caucasian donors. The study used immunosequencing to profile the T cell repertoires of several hundred subjects and linked those repertoires to cytomegalovirus serostatus. Besides the first cohort of roughly 660 subjects, a separate validation cohort made up of 120 different subjects was used. In a later genetic analysis, genome-wide SNP genotypes for about three fifths of the 666 donors were used, and that subset was treated as a discovery cohort. Approximately 300 gigabases of sequencing data and approximately 91 million unique TCR sequences made up an early release that covered several hundred HLA-typed donors. Among some 410 genotyped donors of the cohort, an average of roughly 230,000 unique TCR beta nucleotide sequences was sequenced per donor, of which roughly 17% were non-productive. The study aimed to test whether signatures of past pathogen exposure could be identified by cataloging public T cell receptors. Donor age, sex, ethnicity and CMV serostatus were compiled alongside the repertoire data. An earlier analysis of several hundred of the donors used high-throughput TCR beta sequencing to judge whether each TCR beta V gene segment behaved as functional or pseudogenic. High-throughput TCR immunosequencing, statistical association of individual TCRs with disease status, and machine learning were combined to predict cytomegalovirus infection status. HLA typing covered class I and class II loci at four-digit resolution. Four to six DR-DQ haplotypes were handled as single units for association and clustering because linkage in the cohort was strong. A later analysis re-analyzed previously published TCR beta repertoires from 600 to 850 donors and added high-resolution HLA genotyping to study TCR occurrence patterns. Typing coverage differed by locus: A, B, C, DRB1 and DQB1 were typed in roughly 620-630 donors, DQA1 in 522, DPA1 in 600 to 610, and DPB1 in 472. The later analysis used no new phenotypic data to find candidate immune exposures, relying instead on TCR beta sequences and their occurrence across donors. All discovery cohort repertoires had been generated using a single sequencing platform. Overall study outcomes, separate from this receptor: Across donors, most TCR sequences were observed very rarely, whereas some public TCRs were present in many individuals. A later analysis associated some 17,000 TCR beta sequences with specific HLA alleles at a false discovery rate of 0.05. In the study, approximately 160 TCR beta chains were listed as associated with cytomegalovirus. A later analysis reported that several top co-occurrence clusters appeared linked to parvovirus B19, influenza, CMV and Epstein-Barr virus. Because counts were too low, roughly 18 rarely observed V segments, including chromosome 9 orphons, were left out of the earlier analysis of over 550 of the donors. Correlated functional status among segregating V segments might reflect linkage disequilibrium, but an unknown experimental factor could not be ruled out. A cluster of highly shared sequence variants was judged likely to be a technical artifact of the sequencing pipeline. According to a later analysis, most CMV-associated TCR beta chains appeared to be HLA-restricted, and the HLA associations seemed to be driven largely by CMV exposure. The authors suggested that the approach could potentially be generalized to other disease states and immunological phenotypes. A further reported finding was that TCR beta sequences accurately predicted the HLA-A and HLA-B alleles for most subjects in the first cohort. Assigning TCR associations to individual alleles was difficult when HLA alleles, especially DR and DQ, strongly co-occurred. Because HLA typing was missing for some donors at each locus, association tests included only the typed subset. Presence/absence analyses assumed roughly uniform sequencing depth across donors, an assumption that may not hold. In an earlier analysis of some 640 of the donors, most TCR beta V segments were observed in productive rearrangements about 90% or about 30% of the time, broadly matching IMGT annotations. Compared with the approximately 710-donor mean, donors in an Asian-associated ancestry cluster had fewer N-insertions in productive TCRs, according to a later genetic analysis. A later analysis found that TCR association rates varied across HLA loci, with DRB1 alleles showing the most associated TCRs and HLA-C alleles the fewest. CMV serostatus was the only immune exposure information available for the cohort. The 87-base-pair reads could not distinguish some IMGT-functional V segments, including TRBV6-2 and TRBV6-3, so those segments were excluded. In vitro tests confirmed that three of the cytomegalovirus-associated TCR beta chains recognize cytomegalovirus antigens. A later genetic analysis associated a missense DCLRE1C variant with V-gene and J-gene trimming of TCR beta chains, and an independent cohort replicated the association. Compared with equally common non-associated chains, HLA-associated TCR beta chains in a later analysis were more clonally expanded and had lower generation probabilities. The classifier was reported to diagnose cytomegalovirus status with high specificity and sensitivity in both the original and validation cohorts. This cohort had only TCR beta chains sequenced, and the lack of alpha or paired-chain data limited which features could be detected.

The CDR3 has 14 amino acids, counting the end cysteine and phenylalanine. Only the CDR3 portion is preserved as DNA: 42 bases, with reading frame beginning at the first base. CDR1 and CDR2, per the germline V gene, are KGHSH and LQKENI. Trimming removed 6 bases from V and 3 bases from J; the gene matches leave 6 bases unexplained. As concerns this clone: The specificity of this receptor is unknown. The sample holds no much larger clone one base away, and base qualities are not on file.

The cohort comprised around 690 healthy bone marrow donors. At the time of sampling, all cohort members were nominally healthy, though unrecorded immune exposures were likely present. The donor tested CMV seronegative, placing the donor among the approximately 400 seronegative members of the cohort. A peripheral blood sample was provided by each donor, and peripheral blood mononuclear cells were used for TCR beta sequencing. Genomic DNA extraction from the blood cell samples was performed with the Qiagen DNeasy Blood Extraction Kit. Libraries came from the immunoSEQ multiplex PCR assay. For the multiplex PCR, a mixture combining 60 forward primers for TCR Vbeta segments and 13 reverse primers for TCR Jbeta segments was used. The CDR3 region of rearranged TCR beta genes was amplified from genomic DNA by a multiplex PCR assay. Amplified TCR beta libraries were sequenced as 87-base-pair reads on the Illumina HiSeq System. The published analysis was carried out like this. In a later analysis, tens of millions of unique TCR beta chains were counted across the approximately 640 repertoires, and approximately 11 million of these chains were shared by at least two donors. Raw reads were error-corrected and collapsed into unique sequences by a nearest-neighbor algorithm in which closely related sequences were merged to remove PCR and sequencing errors. To assign V, D and J gene segments, CDR3 sequences were aligned to IMGT reference sequences. For a sequence to be retained, at least a six-nucleotide match to both a V gene segment and a J gene segment was required. Rearrangements were classified as productive when the CDR3 lacked stop codons and remained in frame with V and J, and all other rearrangements were classified as non-productive. Following IMGT convention, CDR3 was defined as the stretch from the second conserved V-encoded cysteine to the conserved J-encoded phenylalanine. In an earlier analysis of around 640 of the donors, sequences lacking an unambiguous match to a single V gene segment were excluded. In an earlier analysis of 587 of the donors, V segments were called functional above 56.7% productive rearrangements and were called segregating when the between-donor standard deviation exceeded 5%. To diagnose cytomegalovirus status from the catalog of TCR beta chain sequences, a statistical classification framework was built. In a later analysis, V and J genes were assigned by comparing TCR nucleotide sequences against IMGT/GENE-DB human TR gene sequences. A later analysis assigned CDR3 sequences and most-parsimonious VDJ recombination scenarios with the TCRdist pipeline. A later analysis defined each TCR beta chain by its CDR3 amino acid sequence plus V-gene family, and excluded reads lacking a unique V-gene family. To address suspected cross-contamination and a sequencing artifact, a later analysis removed under 600 highly shared, low-generation-probability nucleotide sequences. A later analysis calculated a clonal expansion index for each public chain from normalized within-repertoire ranks of inferred template counts. In a later analysis, generation probabilities were computed using a VDJ recombination model fitted to out-of-frame rearrangements, and the results were checked against IGoR. A later analysis scored TCR-TCR, TCR-HLA and TCR-CMV co-occurrence with hypergeometric tests, applying a repertoire-size bias correction to TCR pairs. In a later analysis, false discovery rates were estimated by permuting HLA or CMV assignments 20 times. In a later analysis, co-occurring TCRs were grouped with DBSCAN, and TCRdist sequence similarity was added when clustering was performed within HLA-allele-positive subsets. For co-occurrence clustering, repertoires with fewer than 30,000 or more than 120,000 public chains were excluded, along with several repertoires with anomalous nucleotide sharing. Here the immuneACCESS table is served through TCRdb, limited to in-frame sequences with V and J called. Missing clones are a known gap in these copies; in checked studies unresolved V genes cover under half, and the rest lacks a known reason. From that table come the V and J calls and clone size; the DNA was used to work out D and trimming. Recorded for this sample are roughly 160,000 clones; about three quarters of them occurred a single time. The ten largest make up around 2.4% of the sample.

The TCR sequence derives from a female donor in good health and CMV-seronegative. The sequenced sample consisted of PBMCs. This receptor chain uses TRBV18 and TRBJ2-5; 8 central bases correspond to TRBD2. The nucleotide sequence is given as TGTGCCAGCTCGCCGGGCGGGGGGAAAGAGACCCAGTACTTC. Translation gives CASSPGGGKETQYF.